The next 30 T cell receptor beta chains were all read from a single sample in a study of molecular identifiers for immune sequencing clone quantification. TCRdb fed the PCR reads into MiXCR, producing one record per CDR3 protein. Here the sample spans 460,000 or so distinct CDR3 sequences, 20% to 25% being singletons. Sequencing was done on a sample of naive CD8+ T cells from blood, with Jurkat cell RNA spiked in. Described subset: FACS-sorted CD8+CD4-CCR7+CD45RA+ naive T cells. These receptors were obtained from a human donor in good health. Some libraries in this study had Jurkat cell RNA spiked in.

The CDR3 sequence: CASSSEGTYTDTQYF. The CDR3 bases are TGTGCCAGCAGTTCCGAGGGGACTTACACAGATACGCAGTATTTT. V usage is TRBV27 and J usage is TRBJ2-3, with D possibly matching TRBD2 (6 bases). Germline CDR1 reads MNHEY; CDR2 reads SMNVEV (reference sequence). Trimming stripped 4 bases from V and 2 bases from J, with 13 bases between. CDR3 length: 15 residues.

This clonotype has only a few counts. The chain has TRBV3-1 and TRBJ2-3; D is perhaps TRBD1 (5 bases). This CDR3 comprises 18 residues. Per the germline V gene, CDR1 is LGHDT and CDR2 is YNNKEL (reference sequence). Trimming removed 3 bases from V and 3 bases from J, with 22 bases in between. CDR3: CASSHQRGLRRPTDTQYF. The DNA for the CDR3 is TGTGCCAGCAGCCACCAAAGGGGCCTACGGCGGCCTACAGATACGCAGTATTTT.

Details on this clonotype: A much larger clone differs from this one at a single base, so this may be a read error. The chain links TRBV4-3 to TRBJ2-6, with D hard to call. This CDR3 region has 17 residues. Germline-derived CDR1 and CDR2 are LGHNA and YSLEER. The CDR3 region has the DNA TGCGCCGGCAGCCAAGACGCCGCCGTATCCGGGGCCAACGTCCTGACTTTC. This translates into CAGSQDAAVSGANVLTF.

The sample holds a few counts of this clonotype. The chain uses TRBV19 and TRBJ2-4; no reliable D call. The CDR3 contains 14 residues. Deletions cut 0 bases from V and 1 base from J, with 4 bases between. The germline gives CDR1 LNHDA, CDR2 SQIVND (reference sequence). The chain's CDR3 is CASSIEGAKNIQYF. DNA for the CDR3: TGTGCCAGTAGTATAGAGGGGGCCAAAAACATTCAGTACTTC.

The chain combines TRBV30 with TRBJ2-3; possible D gene TRBD2, 6 bases. The CDR3 sequence is 15 residues long. V dropped 1 base and J dropped 1 base, with 12 bases sitting between them. Germline V gene sequence: CDR1 GTSNPN, CDR2 SVGIG (reference sequence). The CDR3 DNA reads TGTGCCTGGAGTGGCCATGGAGGGGGCACAGATACGCAGTATTTT. Translating it yields CAWSGHGGGTDTQYF.

The rearrangement links TRBV24-1 to TRBJ2-3; 7 bases align to TRBD1. From germline, CDR1 is KGHDR and CDR2 SFDVKD. CDR3 size: 16 residues. V was pared by 6 bases and J by 2 bases, with 10 bases of the junction left unmatched. CDR3 loop: CATSSSGTENTDTQYF. CDR3 nucleotides: TGTGCCACCAGTTCTTCCGGGACAGAAAACACAGATACGCAGTATTTT.

Worth noting for this clonotype: It may be a read error: a sequence one base away is much more abundant. This chain connects TRBV4-3 to TRBJ2-2, with 7 bases lining up with TRBD1. Germline V gene lookup returns CDR1 LGHNA and CDR2 YSLEER. The CDR3 sequence is 19 residues long. The CDR3 sequence: CASSQSNYRDRKNTGKLFF. DNA for the CDR3: TGCGCCAGCAGCCAGTCCAACTACCGGGACAGAAAAAACACCGGGAAGCTGTTTTTT.

The chain combines TRBV6-1 with TRBJ2-7, with 9 nucleotides matching TRBD1. Germline V gene lookup returns CDR1 MNHNS and CDR2 SASEGT. With V trimmed by 3 bases and J by 11 bases, 2 bases remained unmatched. CDR3 length: 11 residues. CDR3 in amino acids: CASSDRDREYF. CDR3 DNA sequence: TGTGCCAGCAGTGATAGGGACAGGGAGTACTTC.

The table lists this clonotype with a few counts. The chain couples TRBV7-3 to TRBJ2-5; 8 nucleotides line up with TRBD2. V shed 2 bases, J shed 10 bases, and the junction held 6 bases outside the gene matches. This CDR3 is built from 13 residues. The germline V gene encodes CDR1 SGHTA and CDR2 FQGTGA. Here the CDR3 reads CASSLLGLGIQYF. DNA of the CDR3: TGTGCCAGCAGCTTACTGGGACTAGGGATCCAGTACTTC.

The chain joins TRBV12-3 or TRBV12-4 to TRBJ2-1; 8 bases agree with TRBD1. The J segment lost 7 bases and the V segment lost 1 base, leaving 6 bases of the junction unmatched. This CDR3 spans 15 amino acids. The CDR3 reads CASSLGTGFSNEQFF. Here the CDR3 DNA reads TGTGCCAGCAGTTTAGGGACAGGGTTTTCAAATGAGCAGTTCTTC.

In its sample, this clonotype was seen a few times. The V gene is TRBV5-4, the J gene TRBJ2-5; D may be TRBD2 (6 bases). There are 15 residues in the CDR3. From germline, CDR1 is SGHNT and CDR2 YYREEE (reference sequence). V dropped 4 bases and J dropped 5 bases, with 18 bases sitting between them. CDR3 sequence: CASSGLAAGVETQYF. DNA for the CDR3: TGTGCCAGCAGCGGGTTAGCGGCTGGGGTCGAGACCCAGTACTTC.

The sample holds many counts of this clonotype. The V and J genes are TRBV12-3 or TRBV12-4 and TRBJ2-5, with 7 bases identical to TRBD1. Trimming removed 0 bases from V and 4 bases from J; junction bases left unmatched: 8. The CDR3 spans 16 residues. The DNA of the CDR3 is TGTGCCAGCAGTTTAGCGCCTGAGGGACAGCCAGAGACCCAGTACTTC. Translation gives CASSLAPEGQPETQYF.

To note about this clonotype: At one boundary the junction diverges from the germline segment, which might be a read error. J is TRBJ2-2 and V is TRBV10-3, with D possibly being TRBD2 (6 bases). CDR1 and CDR2 (germline): ENHRY, SYGVKD. This CDR3 contains 16 residues. In nucleotides, the CDR3 is TGTGCCGCGTTCCACAAAGGGTCAGCGAACACCGGGGGGCTGTTTTTT. It encodes CAAFHKGSANTGGLFF.

The V gene is TRBV11-2, the J gene TRBJ2-3; the D gene could be TRBD1 or TRBD2 (5 bases each). CDR3 length: 16 residues. The germline V gene has CDR1 SGHAT and CDR2 FQNNGV. V was trimmed by 1 base and J by 3 bases, leaving 14 bases between them. CDR3: CASSLGWGGWTDTQYF. In DNA, the CDR3 is TGTGCCAGCAGCTTAGGATGGGGCGGGTGGACAGATACGCAGTATTTT.

The sample holds a few counts of this clonotype. Being one base from a much bigger clone, this may be a read error. The gene calls are TRBV27 and TRBJ1-5, with D hard to call. Trimming pared 0 bases from V and 9 bases from J, leaving 9 bases between. CDR1 and CDR2 (germline): MNHEY, SMNVEV (reference sequence). The CDR3 totals 13 residues. The CDR3 region is CASSLSAHRPQHF. The CDR3 DNA sequence: TGTGCCAGCAGTTTATCTGCCCACCGGCCCCAGCATTTT.

At least ten counts were recorded for this clonotype. The CDR3 DNA follows: TGTGCCAGCAGCTTGGGGATGGGACACCAACGCACAGATACGCAGTATTTT. It encodes CASSLGMGHQRTDTQYF. V is TRBV13 and J is TRBJ2-3, with D possibly being TRBD1 (6 bases). The V end lost 3 bases, the J end lost 1 base, and 17 bases lay between the germline ends. The CDR3 is 17 amino acids. CDR1 and CDR2 (germline): PRHDT, FYEKMQ (reference sequence).

The V call is TRBV4-3, the J call TRBJ1-1; perhaps TRBD1 as D (5 bases). Germline V gene sequence: CDR1 LGHNA, CDR2 YSLEER. Trimming shortened V by 0 bases and J by 1 base, and 9 bases separated the two germline ends. This CDR3 comprises 15 residues. The CDR3 DNA sequence: TGCGCCAGCAGCCAAGATGGGGGTCAGAACACTGAAGCTTTCTTT. As protein: CASSQDGGQNTEAFF.

The sample holds a few counts of this clonotype. The V call is TRBV4-3, the J call TRBJ1-1, with D tentatively TRBD1 (5 bases). CDR1 is LGHNA, CDR2 YSLEER, per germline. This CDR3 comprises 16 residues. V lost 4 bases to trimming and J lost 4 bases, with 19 bases between them. Written as DNA, the CDR3 is TGCGCCAGCAGCCCAACCTCGTGGGGGGGGGTCACTGAAGCTTTCTTT. This gives the protein CASSPTSWGGVTEAFF.

As regards this clonotype: This may arise from a read error, as a much more abundant clone is one base away. The CDR3 coding sequence is TGCAGTGCTCCACGACCAGCGGGAGGTCTCGAGCAGTACTTC. Protein: CSAPRPAGGLEQYF. The chain employs TRBV20-1 and TRBJ2-7; 9 bases agree with TRBD2. The CDR3 sequence is 14 residues long. Germline CDR1 and CDR2: DFQATT and SNEGSKA (reference sequence). V trimming: 5 bases; J trimming: 6 bases; junction bases outside the gene matches: 11.

This sequence joins TRBV27 and TRBJ2-2; possibly TRBD1 for D (5 bases). Trimming took off 7 bases at V and 5 bases at J, with 17 bases between the two ends. Per germline, CDR1 MNHEY and CDR2 SMNVEV (reference sequence). This CDR3 contains 15 residues. CDR3 loop: CASTPWAGFTGELFF. The CDR3 bases are TGTGCCAGCACCCCATGGGCAGGGTTTACCGGGGAGCTGTTTTTT.

Concerning this clonotype: Given a much more abundant clone one base away, this may be a read error. The V gene is TRBV11-2, the J gene TRBJ2-1, with D perhaps being TRBD1 or TRBD2 (6 bases each). Germline CDR1 SGHAT, CDR2 FQNNGV. This CDR3 is built from 17 residues. Trimming cost V 8 bases and J 0 bases, with 20 bases left between them. CDR3 nucleotides: TGTGCCAGCGGCACCCTCCCCGAGGGGGGCTCCTACAATGAGCAGTTCTTC. Its translation: CASGTLPEGGSYNEQFF.

This clonotype showed up many times. This chain joins TRBV27 and TRBJ1-1; the match to TRBD1 covers 8 bases. V lost 3 bases, J lost 3 bases, and 6 bases stayed unmatched. This CDR3 has 15 residues. Germline-derived CDR1 and CDR2 are MNHEY and SMNVEV (reference sequence). The CDR3 DNA reads as TGTGCCAGCAGTTTCTCGACAGGGGTCTACACTGAAGCTTTCTTT. This codes for CASSFSTGVYTEAFF.

This clonotype has only a few counts. The gene calls are TRBV15 and TRBJ2-5; D is unclear. This CDR3 comprises 12 residues. Germline values: CDR1 LNHNV, CDR2 YYDKDF (reference sequence). With 4 bases removed from V and 3 bases from J, the gap between germline ends came to 6 bases. CDR3 DNA sequence: TGTGCCACCAGCAAGTTAGAAGAGACCCAGTACTTC. Translation: CATSKLEETQYF.

This clonotype showed up many times. The J gene is TRBJ2-2, the V gene TRBV19, with 8 bases identical to TRBD1. The CDR3 extends over 17 amino acids. Per germline, CDR1 LNHDA and CDR2 SQIVND (reference sequence). The J segment lost 5 bases and the V segment lost 3 bases, leaving 11 bases of the junction unmatched. CDR3 protein: CASSIEVGQGKTGELFF. Here the CDR3 DNA reads TGTGCCAGTAGTATTGAAGTAGGACAGGGAAAGACCGGGGAGCTGTTTTTT.

This clonotype appeared many times. This chain joins TRBV11-2 and TRBJ2-1; a weak D match, TRBD1 (6 bases). The CDR3 is 15 amino acids. Germline V gene data show CDR1 as SGHAT and CDR2 as FQNNGV. The V end was cut by 5 bases, the J end by 0 bases, with 11 bases between. The CDR3 loop is CASSRQAGSYNEQFF. The CDR3 DNA reads TGTGCCAGCAGCCGACAGGCAGGCTCCTACAATGAGCAGTTCTTC.

About this clonotype itself: This may arise from a read error, as a much more abundant clone is one base away. V usage is TRBV12-3 or TRBV12-4 and J usage is TRBJ1-2; D is perhaps TRBD1 (5 bases). The CDR3 runs 15 residues. The CDR3: CASSHTGPPSYGCTF. CDR3 in DNA: TGTGCCAGCAGCCACACGGGGCCCCCCAGCTATGGCTGCACCTTC.

Of note for this clonotype: This may be a read error, as it is one base from a much larger clone. The genes are TRBV19 and TRBJ2-5, with D unresolved. CDR3 size: 16 residues. The germline CDR1 and CDR2 sequences are LNHDA and SQIVND (reference sequence). The CDR3 spells CAGSMGGFTSLETQYF. In DNA, the CDR3 is TGTGCCGGTAGTATGGGCGGCTTCACGAGTTTGGAGACCCAGTACTTC.

This clonotype showed up many times. The chain joins TRBV7-6 to TRBJ2-5; 8 nucleotides line up with TRBD1. This CDR3 has 14 amino acids. Germline-derived CDR1 and CDR2 are SGHVS and FNYEAQ. The V and J ends lost 5 bases and 2 bases, in that order; junction bases with no gene match: 4. CDR3 sequence: CASSQGTGQETQYF. CDR3 in DNA: TGTGCCAGCAGCCAAGGGACAGGTCAAGAGACCCAGTACTTC.

This clonotype was counted only a few times. This chain joins TRBV27 and TRBJ2-7, with D uncertain. CDR1 and CDR2 from the germline V gene are MNHEY and SMNVEV (reference sequence). Trimming took off 6 bases at V and 5 bases at J, with 11 bases between the two ends. The CDR3 contains 12 residues. The CDR3 coding sequence is TGTGCCAGCAGCGCAGACCCAAACGAGCAGTACTTC. This sequence encodes CASSADPNEQYF.

The count of this clonotype is one. The gene calls are TRBV7-8 and TRBJ1-2; D call uncertain. CDR1 is SGHVS, CDR2 FQNEAQ, per germline. Trimming cost V 5 bases and J 0 bases, with 13 bases left between them. The CDR3 length is 15 residues. CDR3 in DNA: TGTGCCAGCAGCCTTAACAAGGGCCCTAACTATGGCTACACCTTC. Its translation: CASSLNKGPNYGYTF. The full variable domain, its missing parts supplied by reference TRBV7-8 and TRBJ1-2, is GAGVSQSPRYKVAKRGQDVALRCDPISGHVSLFWYQQALGQGPEFLTYFQNEAQLDKSGLPSDRFFAERPEGSVSTLKIQRTQQEDSAVYLCASSLNKGPNYGYTFGSGTRLTVV.